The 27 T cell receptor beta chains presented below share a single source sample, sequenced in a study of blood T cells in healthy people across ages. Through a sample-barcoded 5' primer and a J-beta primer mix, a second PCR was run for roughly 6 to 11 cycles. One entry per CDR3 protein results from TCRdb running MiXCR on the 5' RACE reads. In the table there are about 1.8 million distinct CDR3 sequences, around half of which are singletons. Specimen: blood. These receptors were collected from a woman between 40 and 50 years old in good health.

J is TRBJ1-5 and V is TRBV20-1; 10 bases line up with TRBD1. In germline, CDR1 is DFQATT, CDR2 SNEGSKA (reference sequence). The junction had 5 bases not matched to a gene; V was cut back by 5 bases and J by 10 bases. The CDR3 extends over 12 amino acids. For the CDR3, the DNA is TGCAGTGCTGGGACAGGGGTTCAACCCCAGCATTTT. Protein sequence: CSAGTGVQPQHF.

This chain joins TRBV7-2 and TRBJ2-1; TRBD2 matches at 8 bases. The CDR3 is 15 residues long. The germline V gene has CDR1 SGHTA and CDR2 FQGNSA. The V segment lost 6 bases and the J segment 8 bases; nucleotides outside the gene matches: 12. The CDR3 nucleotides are TGTGCCAGCAGGCCCCCGGGGACTAGGGTCCATGAGCAGTTCTTC. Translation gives CASRPPGTRVHEQFF. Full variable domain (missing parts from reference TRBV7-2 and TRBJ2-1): GAGVSQSPSNKVTEKGKDVELRCDPISGHTALYWYRQSLGQGLEFLIYFQGNSAPDKSGLPSDRFSAERTGGSVSTLTIQRTQQEDSAVYLCASRPPGTRVHEQFFGPGTRLTVL.

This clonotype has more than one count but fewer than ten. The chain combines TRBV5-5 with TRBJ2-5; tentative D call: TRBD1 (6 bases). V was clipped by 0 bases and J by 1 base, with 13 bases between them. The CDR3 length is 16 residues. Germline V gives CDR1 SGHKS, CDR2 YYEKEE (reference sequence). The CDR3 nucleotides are TGTGCCAGCAGCTTGGTGCAGGGGCCCCTCCAAGAGACCCAGTACTTC. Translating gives CASSLVQGPLQETQYF.

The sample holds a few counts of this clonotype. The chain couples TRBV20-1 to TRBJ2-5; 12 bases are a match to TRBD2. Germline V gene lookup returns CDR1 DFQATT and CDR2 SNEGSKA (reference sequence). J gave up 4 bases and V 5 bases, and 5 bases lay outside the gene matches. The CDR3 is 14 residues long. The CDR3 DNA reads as TGCAGTGCTGGGATGACTAGCGGGGGAGAGACCCAGTACTTC. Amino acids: CSAGMTSGGETQYF.

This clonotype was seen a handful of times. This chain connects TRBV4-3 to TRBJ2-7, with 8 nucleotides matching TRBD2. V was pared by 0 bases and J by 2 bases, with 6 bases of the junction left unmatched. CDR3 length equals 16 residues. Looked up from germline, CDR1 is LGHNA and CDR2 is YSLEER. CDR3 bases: TGCGCCAGCAGCCAAGAGCCCCGGGGGGGCACCTACGAGCAGTACTTC. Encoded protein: CASSQEPRGGTYEQYF.

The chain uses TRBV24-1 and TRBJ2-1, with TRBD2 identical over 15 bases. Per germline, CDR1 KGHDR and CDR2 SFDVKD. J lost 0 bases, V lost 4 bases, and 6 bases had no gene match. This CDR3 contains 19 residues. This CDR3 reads CATSDIPGLAGGSYNEQFF. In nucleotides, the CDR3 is TGTGCCACCAGTGACATACCGGGACTAGCGGGGGGCTCCTACAATGAGCAGTTCTTC.

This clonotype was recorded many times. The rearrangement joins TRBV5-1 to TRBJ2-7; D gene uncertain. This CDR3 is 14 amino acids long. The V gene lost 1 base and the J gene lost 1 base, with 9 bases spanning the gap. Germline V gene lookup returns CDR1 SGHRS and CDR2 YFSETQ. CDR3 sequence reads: CASSLPGSSYEQYF. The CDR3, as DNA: TGCGCCAGCAGCTTGCCAGGCTCATCCTACGAGCAGTACTTC.

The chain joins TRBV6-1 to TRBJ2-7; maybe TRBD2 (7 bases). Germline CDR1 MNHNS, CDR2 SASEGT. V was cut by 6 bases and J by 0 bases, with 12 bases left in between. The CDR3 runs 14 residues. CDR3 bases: TGTGCCAGCAGGAGGGGGGGGTACTCCTACGAGCAGTACTTC. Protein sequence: CASRRGGYSYEQYF.

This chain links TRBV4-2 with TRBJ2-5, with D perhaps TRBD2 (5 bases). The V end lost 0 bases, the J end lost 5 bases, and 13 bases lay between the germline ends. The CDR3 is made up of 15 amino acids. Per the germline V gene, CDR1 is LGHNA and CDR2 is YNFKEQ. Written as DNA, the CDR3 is TGTGCCAGCAGCCAAGATCTCGGGGTTGGGGAGACCCAGTACTTC. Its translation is CASSQDLGVGETQYF.

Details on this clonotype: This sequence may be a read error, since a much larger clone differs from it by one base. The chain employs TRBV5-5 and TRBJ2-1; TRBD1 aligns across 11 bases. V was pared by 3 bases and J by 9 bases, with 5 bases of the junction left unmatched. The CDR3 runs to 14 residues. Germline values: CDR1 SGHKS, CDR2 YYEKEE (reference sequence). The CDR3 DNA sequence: TGTGCCAGCAGCTCCGGGACAGGGGGAATTGAGCAGTTCTTC. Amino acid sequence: CASSSGTGGIEQFF.

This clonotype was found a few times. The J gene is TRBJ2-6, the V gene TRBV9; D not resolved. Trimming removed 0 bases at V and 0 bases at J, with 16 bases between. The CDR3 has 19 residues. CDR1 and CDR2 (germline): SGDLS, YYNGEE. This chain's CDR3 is CASSVVGRIDSSGANVLTF. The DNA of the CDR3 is TGTGCCAGCAGCGTAGTTGGACGTATCGATAGCTCTGGGGCCAACGTCCTGACTTTC. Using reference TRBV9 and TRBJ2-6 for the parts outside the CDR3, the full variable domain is DSGVTQTPKHLITATGQRVTLRCSPRSGDLSVYWYQQSLDQGLQFLIQYYNGEERAKGNILERFSAQQFPDLHSELNLSSLELGDSALYFCASSVVGRIDSSGANVLTFGAGSRLTVL.

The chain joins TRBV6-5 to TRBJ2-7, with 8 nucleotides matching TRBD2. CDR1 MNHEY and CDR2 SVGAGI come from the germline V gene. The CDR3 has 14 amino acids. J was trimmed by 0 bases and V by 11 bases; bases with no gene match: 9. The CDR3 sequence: CAVLDSGDSYEQYF. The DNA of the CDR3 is TGTGCCGTATTGGATAGCGGGGACTCCTACGAGCAGTACTTC.

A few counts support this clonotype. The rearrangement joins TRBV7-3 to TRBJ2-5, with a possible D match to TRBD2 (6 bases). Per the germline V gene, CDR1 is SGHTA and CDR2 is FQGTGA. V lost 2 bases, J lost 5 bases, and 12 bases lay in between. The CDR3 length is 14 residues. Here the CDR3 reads CASSLGGMGETQYF. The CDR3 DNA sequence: TGTGCCAGCAGCTTAGGCGGGATGGGGGAGACCCAGTACTTC.

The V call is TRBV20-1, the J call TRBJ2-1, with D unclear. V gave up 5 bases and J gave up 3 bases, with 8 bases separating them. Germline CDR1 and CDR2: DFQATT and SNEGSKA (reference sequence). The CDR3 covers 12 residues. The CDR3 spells CSALGRYNEQFF. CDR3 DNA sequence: TGCAGTGCTCTAGGTCGCTACAATGAGCAGTTCTTC.

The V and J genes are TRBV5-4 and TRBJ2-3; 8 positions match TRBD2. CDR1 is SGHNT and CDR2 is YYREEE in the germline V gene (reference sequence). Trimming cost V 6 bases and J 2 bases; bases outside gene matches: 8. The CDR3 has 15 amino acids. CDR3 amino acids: CASMGSGGATDTQYF. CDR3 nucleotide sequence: TGTGCCAGCATGGGGTCGGGGGGGGCCACAGATACGCAGTATTTT.

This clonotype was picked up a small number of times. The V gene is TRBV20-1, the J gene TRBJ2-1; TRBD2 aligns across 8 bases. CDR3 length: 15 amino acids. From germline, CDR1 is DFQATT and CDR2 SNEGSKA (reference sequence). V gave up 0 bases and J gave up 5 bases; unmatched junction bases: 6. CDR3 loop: CSARDSGGENNEQFF. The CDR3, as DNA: TGCAGTGCTAGAGATTCCGGGGGGGAAAACAATGAGCAGTTCTTC.

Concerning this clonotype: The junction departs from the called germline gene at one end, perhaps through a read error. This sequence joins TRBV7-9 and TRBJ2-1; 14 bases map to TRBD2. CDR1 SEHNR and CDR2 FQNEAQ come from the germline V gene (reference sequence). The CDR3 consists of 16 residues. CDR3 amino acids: CASRLGLAGGYNEQFF. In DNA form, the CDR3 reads TGTGCCAGCAGATTAGGACTAGCGGGGGGTTACAATGAGCAGTTCTTC.

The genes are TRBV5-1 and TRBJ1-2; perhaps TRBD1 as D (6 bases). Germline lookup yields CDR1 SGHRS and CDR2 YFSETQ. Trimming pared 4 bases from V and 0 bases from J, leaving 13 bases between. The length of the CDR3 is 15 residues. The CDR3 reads CASSPRRDTNYGYTF. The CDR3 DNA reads TGCGCCAGCAGCCCCCGGCGGGACACTAACTATGGCTACACCTTC.

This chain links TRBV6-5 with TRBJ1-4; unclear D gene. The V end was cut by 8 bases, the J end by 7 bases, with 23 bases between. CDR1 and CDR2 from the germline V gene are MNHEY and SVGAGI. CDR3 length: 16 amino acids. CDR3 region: CASWPFFQAQVEKLFF. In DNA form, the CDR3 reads TGTGCCAGCTGGCCCTTTTTCCAAGCACAAGTTGAAAAACTGTTTTTT.

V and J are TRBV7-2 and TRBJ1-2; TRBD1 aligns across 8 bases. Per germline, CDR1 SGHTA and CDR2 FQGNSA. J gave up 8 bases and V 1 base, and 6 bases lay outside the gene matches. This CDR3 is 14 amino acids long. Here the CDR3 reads CASSLVGDRGGYTF. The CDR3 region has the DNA TGTGCCAGCAGCTTAGTAGGCGACAGGGGCGGCTACACCTTC.

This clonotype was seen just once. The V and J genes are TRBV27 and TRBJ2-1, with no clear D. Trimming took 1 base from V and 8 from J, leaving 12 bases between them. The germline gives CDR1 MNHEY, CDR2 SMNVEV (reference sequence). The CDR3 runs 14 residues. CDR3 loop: CASSLYGQIDEQFF. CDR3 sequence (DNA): TGTGCCAGCAGTTTATATGGGCAGATCGATGAGCAGTTCTTC.

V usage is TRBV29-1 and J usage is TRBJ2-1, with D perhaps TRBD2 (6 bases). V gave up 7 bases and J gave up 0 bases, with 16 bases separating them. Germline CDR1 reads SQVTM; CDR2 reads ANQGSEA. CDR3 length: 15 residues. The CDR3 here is CSAPVDGSSYNEQFF. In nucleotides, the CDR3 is TGCAGCGCCCCCGTGGACGGGAGCTCCTACAATGAGCAGTTCTTC.

Here the CDR3 DNA reads TGTGCCAGCAGTTTGTTTCTGGGAACCCCCTACGAGCAGTACTTC. It translates to CASSLFLGTPYEQYF. The V and J genes are TRBV27 and TRBJ2-7; D gene unclear. Per germline, CDR1 MNHEY and CDR2 SMNVEV (reference sequence). V was pared by 3 bases and J by 2 bases, with 14 bases between. The length of the CDR3 is 15 residues.

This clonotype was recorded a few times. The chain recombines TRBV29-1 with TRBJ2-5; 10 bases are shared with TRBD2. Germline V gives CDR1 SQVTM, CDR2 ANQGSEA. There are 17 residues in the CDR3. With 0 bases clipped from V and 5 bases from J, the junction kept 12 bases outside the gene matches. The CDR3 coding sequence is TGCAGCGTTGAAGATGAGGGAGCGGGGGGGATCCAGGAGACCCAGTACTTC. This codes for CSVEDEGAGGIQETQYF.

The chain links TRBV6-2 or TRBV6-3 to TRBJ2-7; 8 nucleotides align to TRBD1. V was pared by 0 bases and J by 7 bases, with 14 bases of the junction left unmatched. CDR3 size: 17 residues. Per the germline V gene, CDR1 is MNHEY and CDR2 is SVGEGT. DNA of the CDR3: TGTGCCAGCAGTTACTCCGGTGGGACAGGCCACTACAATGAGCAGTACTTC. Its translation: CASSYSGGTGHYNEQYF.

The CDR3 DNA is TGCAGTGCTCCAGACGGTGGTGCTAGCACAGATACGCAGTATTTT. Translating gives CSAPDGGASTDTQYF. This chain links TRBV20-1 with TRBJ2-3, with no clear D. The CDR3 is 15 amino acids. Germline V CDR1 and CDR2: DFQATT, SNEGSKA (reference sequence). V was shortened by 5 bases and J by 0 bases, with 15 bases between the two germline ends.

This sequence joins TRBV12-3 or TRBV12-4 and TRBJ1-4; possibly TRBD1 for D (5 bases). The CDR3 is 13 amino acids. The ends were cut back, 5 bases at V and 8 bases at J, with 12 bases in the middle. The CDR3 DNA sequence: TGTGCCAGCAGTCCATACCGGGGCGAAAAACTGTTTTTT. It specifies CASSPYRGEKLFF.